The 31 T cell receptor beta chains presented below share a single source sample, sequenced in a study of blood T cell repertoires in COVID-19. This table comes from immunoSEQ multiplex PCR, and its TCRdb copy is limited to in-frame clones, with some not included. The table has fewer than 250,000 clones, about 82% seen once; the top ten hold roughly 2%. The sequenced material came from PBMCs or T cells enriched from blood (not recorded which). Receptors originate from a woman between 50 and 59 years old who had recovered from COVID-19.

The rearrangement joins TRBV7-2 to TRBJ2-7; D perhaps matches TRBD2 (7 bases). This CDR3 comprises 16 residues. CDR1 is SGHTA and CDR2 is FQGNSA in the germline V gene. The V end was cut by 5 bases, the J end by 3 bases, with 20 bases between. CDR3 coding DNA: TGTGCCAGCAGCGGGGGGGCTACAGAGTTCCACTACGAGCAGTACTTC. Protein: CASSGGATEFHYEQYF.

This clone was recorded once. A junction end diverges from the germline sequence, so it may reflect a read error. The chain has TRBV7-7 and TRBJ2-2, with a tentative D call TRBD2 (7 bases). Germline CDR1 reads SSHAT; CDR2 reads FNYEAQ (reference sequence). The CDR3 consists of 15 residues. The DNA for the CDR3 is TGTGCTAGCAGCTTGGAGGGGGGGCTCACCGGGGAGCTGTTTTTT. It codes for CASSLEGGLTGELFF.

CDR3 protein: CASSPTGGAVYGYTF. CDR3 nucleotides: TGTGCCAGCAGCCCAACAGGGGGCGCGGTCTATGGCTACACCTTC. The genes are TRBV5-4 and TRBJ1-2; 9 bases fit TRBD1. Germline V gene sequence: CDR1 SGHNT, CDR2 YYREEE (reference sequence). Germline trimming cut 4 bases from V and 4 bases from J; bases unmatched to any gene: 8. This CDR3 spans 15 amino acids.

The gene calls are TRBV2 and TRBJ2-7; D unclear. The CDR3 contains 14 residues. Per the germline V gene, CDR1 is SNHLY and CDR2 is FYNNEI. Trimming took 0 bases from V and 2 from J, leaving 8 bases between them. Written as DNA, the CDR3 is TGTGCCAGCAGTGAAGCTGCCGGTCCCTACGAGCAGTACTTC. It specifies CASSEAAGPYEQYF. The full variable domain, completed using reference TRBV2 and TRBJ2-7, is EPEVTQTPSHQVTQMGQEVILRCVPISNHLYFYWYRQILGQKVEFLVSFYNNEISEKSEIFDDQFSVERPDGSNFTLKIRSTKLEDSAMYFCASSEAAGPYEQYFGPGTRLTVT.

The chain couples TRBV7-3 to TRBJ2-1; TRBD2 aligns across 7 bases. The J segment lost 5 bases and the V segment lost 8 bases, leaving 12 bases of the junction unmatched. The CDR3 is 15 amino acids. CDR1 and CDR2 (germline): SGHTA, FQGTGA. DNA of the CDR3: TGTGCCAGCGGCAACGAAGCGGGATACGACAATGAGCAGTTCTTC. It translates to CASGNEAGYDNEQFF. Based on the CDR3 plus reference TRBV7-3 and TRBJ2-1, the full variable domain is GAGVSQTPSNKVTEKGKYVELRCDPISGHTALYWYRQSLGQGPEFLIYFQGTGAADDSGLPNDRFFAVRPEGSVSTLKIQRTERGDSAVYLCASGNEAGYDNEQFFGPGTRLTVL.

This clone has just a few counts. This chain uses TRBV30 with TRBJ1-5; a weak D match, TRBD1 (5 bases). This CDR3 spans 13 amino acids. Trimming shortened V by 2 bases and J by 4 bases, and 9 bases separated the two germline ends. The germline CDR1 and CDR2 sequences are GTSNPN and SVGIG (reference sequence). This CDR3 reads CAWSWKGNQPQHF. The CDR3 DNA follows: TGTGCCTGGAGTTGGAAGGGGAATCAGCCCCAGCATTTT.

The rearrangement joins TRBV4-2 to TRBJ2-7, with D unclear. This CDR3 comprises 14 residues. The V gene lost 0 bases and the J gene lost 2 bases, with 8 bases spanning the gap. Germline V lookup: CDR1 LGHNA, CDR2 YNFKEQ. CDR3 region: CASSQDQVTYEQYF. The DNA of the CDR3 is TGTGCCAGCAGCCAAGACCAGGTAACCTACGAGCAGTACTTC.

This CDR3 reads CASSSLGIAGTEAFF. CDR3 nucleotides: TGCGCCAGCAGCTCGTTAGGAATTGCGGGCACTGAAGCTTTCTTT. The genes are TRBV5-1 and TRBJ1-1; D not certain. This CDR3 is 15 amino acids long. CDR1 SGHRS and CDR2 YFSETQ come from the germline V gene. Trimming cost V 3 bases and J 4 bases, with 16 bases left between them.

V is TRBV7-9 and J is TRBJ2-2; the D is unclear. Trimming took off 2 bases at V and 3 bases at J, with 4 bases between the two ends. Looked up from germline, CDR1 is SEHNR and CDR2 is FQNEAQ (reference sequence). This CDR3 is built from 13 residues. The CDR3: CASSLFDTGELFF. CDR3 DNA sequence: TGTGCCAGCAGCTTATTCGACACCGGGGAGCTGTTTTTT. The full variable domain, with the rest looked up from reference TRBV7-9 and TRBJ2-2, is DTGVSQNPRHKITKRGQNVTFRCDPISEHNRLYWYRQTLGQGPEFLTYFQNEAQLEKSRLLSDRFSAERPKGSFSTLEIQRTEQGDSAMYLCASSLFDTGELFFGEGSRLTVL.

This clone occurred many times. V gene TRBV6-2 or TRBV6-3 combines with J gene TRBJ1-1; D perhaps matches TRBD1 (5 bases). Germline CDR1 and CDR2: MNHEY and SVGEGT. The ends were cut back, 2 bases at V and 1 base at J, with 8 bases in the middle. This CDR3 comprises 14 residues. The CDR3 sequence is CASSYGAENTEAFF. The CDR3 region has the DNA TGTGCCAGCAGTTACGGGGCGGAGAACACTGAAGCTTTCTTT.

The J gene is TRBJ1-5, the V gene TRBV13, with D possibly matching TRBD1 (6 bases). The CDR3 has 14 residues. Trimming cost V 0 bases and J 8 bases, with 11 bases left between them. Germline V gene sequence: CDR1 PRHDT, CDR2 FYEKMQ (reference sequence). CDR3 amino acids: CASSLGGATEPQHF. In nucleotides, the CDR3 is TGTGCCAGCAGCTTAGGGGGGGCTACGGAGCCCCAGCATTTT.

The rearrangement joins TRBV11-2 to TRBJ1-1; 7 nucleotides match TRBD1. Germline V gene data show CDR1 as SGHAT and CDR2 as FQNNGV. The CDR3 sequence is 15 residues long. The V segment lost 2 bases and the J segment 2 bases; nucleotides outside the gene matches: 5. CDR3 sequence (DNA): TGTGCCAGCAGCTTAAACAGGGGTCTCAACACTGAAGCTTTCTTT. It is translated as CASSLNRGLNTEAFF.

The chain employs TRBV6-5 and TRBJ1-2, with 7 bases matching TRBD1. This CDR3 comprises 12 residues. CDR1 is MNHEY and CDR2 is SVGAGI in the germline V gene. With V trimmed by 9 bases and J by 3 bases, 4 bases remained unmatched. CDR3 nucleotide sequence: TGTGCCAGTCGGGGGACAGACTATGGCTACACCTTC. Translated, it gives CASRGTDYGYTF.

The rearrangement joins TRBV20-1 to TRBJ2-1, with TRBD2 identical over 15 bases. Germline V gives CDR1 DFQATT, CDR2 SNEGSKA (reference sequence). CDR3 length equals 18 residues. V lost 3 bases, J lost 0 bases, and 6 bases stayed unmatched. The CDR3 DNA sequence: TGCAGTGCTAGTCTGGGACTAGCGGGAGGCAGCTCCTACAATGAGCAGTTCTTC. Translating gives CSASLGLAGGSSYNEQFF.

The chain has TRBV30 and TRBJ1-2; maybe TRBD1 (5 bases). Germline V CDR1 and CDR2: GTSNPN, SVGIG (reference sequence). This CDR3 has 13 amino acids. V dropped 3 bases and J dropped 4 bases, with 12 bases sitting between them. CDR3 sequence: CAWRDQGPYGYTF. DNA for the CDR3: TGTGCCTGGAGGGACCAGGGCCCCTATGGCTACACCTTC.

Many counts were recorded for this clone. The same CDR3 also results from other DNA sequences found in this sample. The rearrangement uses TRBV6-4 and TRBJ2-3; D is undetermined. CDR1 is MRHNA and CDR2 is SNTAGT in the germline V gene. The V gene lost 0 bases and the J gene lost 3 bases, with 4 bases spanning the gap. The CDR3 length is 13 residues. The CDR3: CASSDSTTDTQYF. In DNA, the CDR3 is TGTGCCAGCAGTGACTCGACTACAGATACGCAGTATTTT.

The V gene is TRBV7-3, the J gene TRBJ2-3; 7 bases agree with TRBD2. The CDR3 is made up of 14 amino acids. V trimming: 1 base; J trimming: 5 bases; junction bases outside the gene matches: 3. The germline CDR1 and CDR2 sequences are SGHTA and FQGTGA. The DNA of the CDR3 is TGTGCCAGCAGCTTAAAAGGACTAGTAGATACGCAGTATTTT. Protein: CASSLKGLVDTQYF.

This clone was observed a few times. The chain carries TRBV11-1 and TRBJ1-2, with no clear D. Trimming removed 5 bases at V and 7 bases at J, with 14 bases between. This CDR3 contains 13 residues. CDR1 is SGHAT, CDR2 FQDESV, per germline (reference sequence). CDR3 nucleotide sequence: TGTGCCAGCAGCAACGACATCTTCGGTGGCTACACCTTC. It translates to CASSNDIFGGYTF.

Here the CDR3 DNA reads TGTGCCAGCAGCGCCACAGGACACTACGAGCAGTACTTC. Translating gives CASSATGHYEQYF. V is TRBV9 and J is TRBJ2-7, with D tentatively TRBD1 (5 bases). This CDR3 spans 13 amino acids. Trimming took 3 bases from V and 3 from J, leaving 10 bases between them. The germline V gene encodes CDR1 SGDLS and CDR2 YYNGEE.

The chain uses TRBV5-1 and TRBJ1-1; D perhaps matches TRBD1 (5 bases). V was trimmed by 2 bases and J by 1 base, leaving 15 bases between them. CDR1 is SGHRS and CDR2 is YFSETQ in the germline V gene. The CDR3 is 16 residues long. The DNA for the CDR3 is TGCGCCAGCAGCTTTGACTCGCAGGGATCGAACACTGAAGCTTTCTTT. This encodes CASSFDSQGSNTEAFF.

The chain is built from TRBV28 and TRBJ2-1, with 7 positions matching TRBD1. CDR3 length: 17 residues. The V and J ends lost 6 bases and 4 bases, in that order; junction bases with no gene match: 15. Germline V gives CDR1 MDHEN, CDR2 SYDVKM. This CDR3 is CASSLGSRTGKYNEQFF. In nucleotides, the CDR3 is TGTGCCAGCAGCCTAGGCTCGCGGACAGGAAAATACAATGAGCAGTTCTTC.

The chain joins TRBV5-1 to TRBJ2-2; 9 bases line up with TRBD1. CDR1 is SGHRS and CDR2 is YFSETQ in the germline V gene. After removal of 4 bases from V and 7 bases from J, the junction contained 8 bases not matched to a gene. This CDR3 has 15 amino acids. Written as DNA, the CDR3 is TGCGCCAGCAGCACAGGACAGGGGATGATCGGGGAGCTGTTTTTT. It is translated as CASSTGQGMIGELFF.

The chain is built from TRBV2 and TRBJ2-7; 7 nucleotides line up with TRBD1. V lost 6 bases, J lost 2 bases, and 7 bases stayed unmatched. This CDR3 contains 14 residues. Per the germline V gene, CDR1 is SNHLY and CDR2 is FYNNEI. The CDR3 here is CASRAPGTAYEQYF. The CDR3 DNA reads TGTGCCAGCAGGGCCCCCGGGACAGCCTACGAGCAGTACTTC.

V usage is TRBV18 and J usage is TRBJ2-7; TRBD2 matches at 15 bases. CDR1 is KGHSH, CDR2 LQKENI, per germline. V shed 6 bases and J 0 bases; nucleotides not matched to a gene: 9. The CDR3 runs to 18 residues. CDR3 loop: CASSPQGLAGGGSYEQYF. The DNA for the CDR3 is TGTGCCAGCTCGCCGCAGGGACTAGCGGGAGGAGGCTCCTACGAGCAGTACTTC.

The chain carries TRBV2 and TRBJ2-5; 8 nucleotides line up with TRBD2. The trim removed 4 bases at V and 3 bases at J, leaving 7 bases unmatched. Per germline, CDR1 SNHLY and CDR2 FYNNEI. The length of the CDR3 is 15 residues. CDR3 loop: CASSVGGGREETQYF. The CDR3 DNA follows: TGTGCCAGCAGTGTCGGCGGGGGGAGGGAAGAGACCCAGTACTTC.

V usage is TRBV7-9 and J usage is TRBJ1-4; D remains unclear. CDR1 and CDR2 (germline): SEHNR, FQNEAQ (reference sequence). The CDR3 is 15 residues long. The V end lost 5 bases, the J end lost 5 bases, and 15 bases lay between the germline ends. CDR3 amino acids: CASSLRTGRNEKLFF. The CDR3 DNA sequence: TGTGCCAGCAGCCTCCGGACGGGAAGGAATGAAAAACTGTTTTTT.

The chain uses TRBV18 and TRBJ2-1; 9 positions agree with TRBD2. Germline V CDR1 and CDR2: KGHSH, LQKENI. This CDR3 has 15 amino acids. The V and J ends lost 2 bases and 8 bases, in that order; junction bases with no gene match: 7. CDR3: CASSPAAGGVDEQFF. The CDR3 DNA reads TGTGCCAGCTCACCAGCAGCGGGAGGCGTGGATGAGCAGTTCTTC.

The genes are TRBV4-1 and TRBJ1-3, with a possible D match to TRBD1 (6 bases). Trimming left V 3 bases short and J 2 bases short, with 14 bases between. The CDR3 sequence is 16 residues long. Germline V gene sequence: CDR1 MGHRA, CDR2 YSYEKL. CDR3 sequence: CASSHPLTGTGNTIYF. For the CDR3, the DNA is TGCGCCAGCAGCCACCCTCTTACAGGGACTGGAAACACCATATATTTT.

This chain links TRBV5-1 with TRBJ1-1; no definite D call. CDR3 size: 12 residues. Germline CDR1 reads SGHRS; CDR2 reads YFSETQ. V gave up 4 bases and J gave up 10 bases, with 14 bases separating them. The CDR3 DNA reads as TGCGCCAGCAGCCCGGGAAGATATGGAGCTTTCTTT. Amino acids: CASSPGRYGAFF.

This chain connects TRBV28 to TRBJ1-2; the D gene is possibly TRBD1 (6 bases). The V gene's germline CDR1 is MDHEN and CDR2 SYDVKM. V was cut by 5 bases and J by 8 bases, with 12 bases left in between. This CDR3 comprises 12 residues. The CDR3 loop is CASSRGQSGYTF. In DNA form, the CDR3 reads TGTGCCAGCAGTAGGGGACAATCGGGCTACACCTTC.

The V gene is TRBV2, the J gene TRBJ1-1; 7 bases are shared with TRBD1. This CDR3 contains 15 residues. Trimming took 11 bases from V and 4 from J; bases not matched to a gene: 16. CDR1 and CDR2 from the germline V gene are SNHLY and FYNNEI. In nucleotides, the CDR3 is TGTGCCGGACAACGCACCAGCGCAGGGGGCACTGAAGCTTTCTTT. It yields the protein CAGQRTSAGGTEAFF.